The 7 T cell receptor beta chains below were found in one sample sequenced in a study of long-term antiretroviral therapy in people with HIV. Run at survey level, the immunoSEQ assay was version v3.0. Profiling relied on immunoSEQ multiplex PCR, and the TCRdb table lists in-frame clones only, not all of them. The profile shows 30,000 to 35,000 clones, 94% of them singletons. Sequenced here: unsorted PBMCs, sampled about 5.1 years after starting antiretroviral therapy. The receptors stem from a woman aged 45-60 years with HIV.

CDR3 residues: CAVRGSSYNSPLHF. DNA for the CDR3: TGTGCCGTTCGGGGGAGCTCCTATAATTCACCCCTCCACTTT. The gene calls are TRBV7-8 and TRBJ1-6; tentative D call: TRBD1 (5 bases). The V gene's germline CDR1 is SGHVS and CDR2 FQNEAQ. This CDR3 region has 14 residues. The V and J ends lost 11 bases and 0 bases respectively, with 11 bases between them.

The chain employs TRBV20-1 and TRBJ1-4; no clear D. Germline V lookup: CDR1 DFQATT, CDR2 SNEGSKA (reference sequence). V lost 2 bases and J 7 bases, leaving 5 bases between the germline ends. This CDR3 spans 11 amino acids. The CDR3 bases are TGCAGTGCTAGACCCGGTGAAAAACTGTTTTTT. Amino acid sequence: CSARPGEKLFF.

This chain uses TRBV6-5 with TRBJ1-1; possible D gene TRBD1, 6 bases. Trimming left V 4 bases short and J 4 bases short, with 16 bases between. Germline V CDR1 and CDR2: MNHEY, SVGAGI. The CDR3 spans 15 residues. The chain's CDR3 is CASSSRGKVFTEAFF. The CDR3 nucleotides are TGTGCCAGCAGTTCCAGGGGCAAGGTATTCACTGAAGCTTTCTTT.

The chain couples TRBV6-5 to TRBJ1-6; no definite D call. The CDR3 runs to 15 residues. Germline CDR1 MNHEY, CDR2 SVGAGI. V gave up 2 bases and J gave up 3 bases, with 8 bases separating them. Here the CDR3 reads CASSYLQDYNSPLHF. The CDR3 DNA follows: TGTGCCAGCAGTTACCTGCAGGACTATAATTCACCCCTCCACTTT.

The chain carries TRBV27 and TRBJ2-1, with TRBD1 matching 8 bases. The junction had 9 bases not matched to a gene; V was cut back by 8 bases and J by 9 bases. Germline assignment: CDR1 MNHEY and CDR2 SMNVEV (reference sequence). This CDR3 comprises 13 residues. CDR3 bases: TGTGCCAGCGCCAGGACAGGGTCGGCTGAGCAGTTCTTC. Translation gives CASARTGSAEQFF.

V gene TRBV7-9 combines with J gene TRBJ1-1, with 7 bases that match TRBD1. V gave up 5 bases and J gave up 4 bases; unmatched junction bases: 4. The CDR3 is made up of 13 amino acids. CDR1 and CDR2 (germline): SEHNR, FQNEAQ (reference sequence). This chain's CDR3 is CASSATGITEAFF. CDR3 bases: TGTGCCAGCAGCGCGACAGGGATCACTGAAGCTTTCTTT.

The chain couples TRBV7-6 to TRBJ2-1; no reliable D call. The length of the CDR3 is 13 residues. Per germline, CDR1 SGHVS and CDR2 FNYEAQ. Between the trimmed V and J ends, which lost 1 base and 5 bases, there was a span of 6 bases. The CDR3 region is CASSLGRDNEQFF. In DNA, the CDR3 is TGTGCCAGCAGCTTAGGACGGGACAATGAGCAGTTCTTC. Full variable domain (rest looked up from reference TRBV7-6 and TRBJ2-1): GAGVSQSPRYKVTKRGQDVALRCDPISGHVSLYWYRQALGQGPEFLTYFNYEAQQDKSGLPNDRFSAERPEGSISTLTIQRTEQRDSAMYRCASSLGRDNEQFFGPGTRLTVL.